The 2 T cell receptor beta chains in this list originate from one sample, sequenced in a study of immune evolution from preneoplasia to lung adenocarcinoma. Sequencing was performed with immunoSEQ multiplex PCR; in TCRdb, only in-frame clones are kept and a portion is missing. The data hold thousands of clones, with about 80% observed a single time. The sequenced material came from FFPE lung adenocarcinoma in situ tissue. The source of these receptors is a person aged 60-80 years with lung adenocarcinoma.

This clone was seen more than once but under ten times. J is TRBJ1-3 and V is TRBV14; TRBD1 matches 7 bases. The CDR3 is made up of 15 amino acids. The junction had 3 bases not matched to a gene; V was cut back by 3 bases and J by 1 base. Germline values: CDR1 SGHDN, CDR2 FVKESK. The CDR3 coding sequence is TGTGCCAGCAGCCACAGGGGGTCTTCTGGAAACACCATATATTTT. This sequence encodes CASSHRGSSGNTIYF.

In this sample, this clone turned up a few times. The chain employs TRBV10-3 and TRBJ1-2; unclear D gene. CDR3 length equals 13 residues. Trimming pared 6 bases from V and 3 bases from J, leaving 11 bases between. Germline V gives CDR1 ENHRY, CDR2 SYGVKD. In DNA form, the CDR3 reads TGTGCCATCAGGTCCACAGACTACTATGGCTACACCTTC. Its protein is CAIRSTDYYGYTF.